This paragraph reports one TCR beta chain. These data are taken from a study of T-cell reconstitution after alpha-beta-depleted transplantation in children. This CDR3 spans 11 amino acids. Germline values: CDR1 SGHAT, CDR2 FQNNGV. A library of TCRbeta sequences, prepared with unique molecular identifiers, was generated. From the PCR reads, TCRdb called clonotypes with MiXCR, one entry per CDR3 protein. The sample has about 870,000 distinct CDR3 sequences; 16% are singletons. The sequenced sample was PBMCs, mostly from graft donor cells, obtained 360 days after TCRalphabeta/CD19-depleted stem cell transplant. The rearrangement links TRBV11-2 to TRBJ1-1; TRBD1 is a possible D gene (6 bases). This receptor was obtained from a male patient between 5 and 17 years old who had a stem cell transplant for acute lymphoblastic leukemia, so the T cells may come from the graft donor. As DNA, the CDR3 is TGTGCGGGGGGCTGGGGCACTGAAGCTTTCTTT. Its translation: CAGGWGTEAFF.